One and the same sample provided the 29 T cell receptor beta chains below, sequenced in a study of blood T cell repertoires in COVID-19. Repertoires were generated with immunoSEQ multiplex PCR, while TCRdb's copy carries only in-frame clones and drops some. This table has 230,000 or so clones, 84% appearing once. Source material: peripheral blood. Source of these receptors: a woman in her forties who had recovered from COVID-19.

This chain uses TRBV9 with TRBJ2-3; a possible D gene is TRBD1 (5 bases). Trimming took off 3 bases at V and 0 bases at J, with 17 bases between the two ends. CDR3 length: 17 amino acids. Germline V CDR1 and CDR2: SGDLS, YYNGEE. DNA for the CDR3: TGTGCCAGCAGCGGGGGCCGGAAGCTATCTAGCACAGATACGCAGTATTTT. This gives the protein CASSGGRKLSSTDTQYF.

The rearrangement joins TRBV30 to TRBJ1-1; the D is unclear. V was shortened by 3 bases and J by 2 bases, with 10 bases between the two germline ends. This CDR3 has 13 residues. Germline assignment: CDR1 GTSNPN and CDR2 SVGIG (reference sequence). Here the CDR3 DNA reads TGTGCCTGGAGGACACCTGCAAACACTGAAGCTTTCTTT. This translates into CAWRTPANTEAFF.

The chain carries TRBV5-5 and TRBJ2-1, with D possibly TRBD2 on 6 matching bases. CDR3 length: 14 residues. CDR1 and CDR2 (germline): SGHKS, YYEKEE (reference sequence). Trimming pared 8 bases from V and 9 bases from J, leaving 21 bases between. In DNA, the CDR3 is TGTGCCAGTTTCCCGGGACTGGGGCCCGCTGAGCAGTTCTTC. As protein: CASFPGLGPAEQFF.

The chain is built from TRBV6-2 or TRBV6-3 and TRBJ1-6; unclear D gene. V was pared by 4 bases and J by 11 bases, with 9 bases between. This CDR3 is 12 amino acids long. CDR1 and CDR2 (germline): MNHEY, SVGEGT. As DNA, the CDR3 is TGTGCCAGCAGTTCCCAGGATACACCCCTCCACTTT. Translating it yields CASSSQDTPLHF.

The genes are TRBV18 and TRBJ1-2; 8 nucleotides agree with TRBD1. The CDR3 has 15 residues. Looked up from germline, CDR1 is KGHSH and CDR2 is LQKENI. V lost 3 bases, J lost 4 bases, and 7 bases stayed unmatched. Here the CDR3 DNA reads TGTGCCAGCTCACCTAACAGGGGGGAGATCTATGGCTACACCTTC. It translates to CASSPNRGEIYGYTF.

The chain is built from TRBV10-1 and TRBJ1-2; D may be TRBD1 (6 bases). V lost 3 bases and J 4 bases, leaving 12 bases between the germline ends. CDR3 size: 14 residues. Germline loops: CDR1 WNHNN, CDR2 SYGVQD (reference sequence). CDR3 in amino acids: CASSDLGAGYGYTF. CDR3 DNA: TGCGCCAGCAGTGATTTGGGGGCGGGCTATGGCTACACCTTC.

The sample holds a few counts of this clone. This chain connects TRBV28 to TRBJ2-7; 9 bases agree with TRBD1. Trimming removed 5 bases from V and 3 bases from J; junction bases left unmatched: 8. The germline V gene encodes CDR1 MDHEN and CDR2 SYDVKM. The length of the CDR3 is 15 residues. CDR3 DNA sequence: TGTGCCAGCAGTCAAAGGGGGACAGGGATCTACGAGCAGTACTTC. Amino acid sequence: CASSQRGTGIYEQYF.

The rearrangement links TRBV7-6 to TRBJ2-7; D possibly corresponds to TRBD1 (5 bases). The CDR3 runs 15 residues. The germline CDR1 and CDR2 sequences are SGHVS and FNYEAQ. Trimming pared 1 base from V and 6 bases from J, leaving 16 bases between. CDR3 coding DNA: TGTGCCAGCAGCTTAGACCCAGGGTCCCCCGGCGAGCAGTACTTC. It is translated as CASSLDPGSPGEQYF.

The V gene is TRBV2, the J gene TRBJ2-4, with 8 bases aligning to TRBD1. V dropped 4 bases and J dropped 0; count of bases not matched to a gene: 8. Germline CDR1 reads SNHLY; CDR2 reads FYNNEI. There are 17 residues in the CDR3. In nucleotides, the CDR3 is TGTGCCAGCAGTGCGAGACAGGGGAGCATAGCCAAAAACATTCAGTACTTC. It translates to CASSARQGSIAKNIQYF.

CDR3 DNA sequence: TGTGCCAGCAGCGTAGGATCAGGGGCCTATGGCTACACCTTC. Its protein is CASSVGSGAYGYTF. The chain employs TRBV9 and TRBJ1-2; TRBD1 is a possible D gene (6 bases). This CDR3 spans 14 amino acids. The ends were cut back, 0 bases at V and 4 bases at J, with 10 bases in the middle. The germline gives CDR1 SGDLS, CDR2 YYNGEE.

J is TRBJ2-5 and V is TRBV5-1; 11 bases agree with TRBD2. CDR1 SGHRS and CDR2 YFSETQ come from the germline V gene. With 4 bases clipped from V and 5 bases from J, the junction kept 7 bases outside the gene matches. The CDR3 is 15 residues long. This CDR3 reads CASSASSGGIETQYF. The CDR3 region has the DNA TGCGCCAGCAGCGCATCTAGCGGGGGGATCGAGACCCAGTACTTC.

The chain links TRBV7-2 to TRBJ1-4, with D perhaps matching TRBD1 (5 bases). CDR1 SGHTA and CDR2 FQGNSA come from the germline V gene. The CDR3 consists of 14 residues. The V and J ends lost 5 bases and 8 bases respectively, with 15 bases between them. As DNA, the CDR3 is TGTGCCAGCAGCCCCCGCCAGGGTCGAGAAAAACTGTTTTTT. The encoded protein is CASSPRQGREKLFF.

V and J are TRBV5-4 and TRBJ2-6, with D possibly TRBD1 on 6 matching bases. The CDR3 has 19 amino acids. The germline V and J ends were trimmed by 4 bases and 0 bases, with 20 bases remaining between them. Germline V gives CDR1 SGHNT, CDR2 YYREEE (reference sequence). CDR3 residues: CASSPQGGQYSSGANVLTF. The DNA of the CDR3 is TGTGCCAGCAGCCCCCAAGGGGGTCAATATAGCTCTGGGGCCAACGTCCTGACTTTC.

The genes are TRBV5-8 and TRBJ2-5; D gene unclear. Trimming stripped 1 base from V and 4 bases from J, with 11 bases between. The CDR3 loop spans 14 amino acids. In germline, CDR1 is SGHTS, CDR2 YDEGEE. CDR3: CASSLIQDIETQYF. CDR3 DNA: TGTGCCAGCAGCTTGATCCAGGATATAGAGACCCAGTACTTC.

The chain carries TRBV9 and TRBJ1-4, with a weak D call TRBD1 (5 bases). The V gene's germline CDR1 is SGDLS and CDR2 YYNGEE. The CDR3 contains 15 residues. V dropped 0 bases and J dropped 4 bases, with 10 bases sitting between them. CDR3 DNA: TGTGCCAGCAGCGTAGCGGCGGGGGTTAATGAAAAACTGTTTTTT. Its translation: CASSVAAGVNEKLFF.

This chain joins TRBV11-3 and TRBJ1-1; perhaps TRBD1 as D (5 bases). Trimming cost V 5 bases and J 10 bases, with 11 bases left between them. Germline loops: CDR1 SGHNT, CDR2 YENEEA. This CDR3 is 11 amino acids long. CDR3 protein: CASSQGEGAFF. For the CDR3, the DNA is TGTGCCAGCAGCCAAGGGGAGGGAGCTTTCTTT.

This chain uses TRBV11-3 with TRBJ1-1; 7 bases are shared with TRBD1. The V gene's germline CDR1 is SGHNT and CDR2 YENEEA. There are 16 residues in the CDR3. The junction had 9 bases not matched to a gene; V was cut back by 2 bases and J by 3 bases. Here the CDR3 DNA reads TGTGCCAGCAGCTTAAATCGAGGGGGCAGGGACACTGAAGCTTTCTTT. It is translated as CASSLNRGGRDTEAFF.

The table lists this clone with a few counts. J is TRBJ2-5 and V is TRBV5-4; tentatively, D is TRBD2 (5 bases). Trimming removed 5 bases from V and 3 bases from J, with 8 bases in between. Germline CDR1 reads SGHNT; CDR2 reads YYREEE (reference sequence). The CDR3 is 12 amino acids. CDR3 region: CASREAEETQYF. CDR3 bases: TGTGCCAGCAGAGAAGCGGAAGAGACCCAGTACTTC.

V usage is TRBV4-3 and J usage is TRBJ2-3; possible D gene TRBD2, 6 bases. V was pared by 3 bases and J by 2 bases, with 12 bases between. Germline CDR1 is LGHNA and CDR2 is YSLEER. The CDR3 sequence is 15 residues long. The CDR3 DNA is TGCGCCAGCAGCCATGGGACTGCTTACACAGATACGCAGTATTTT. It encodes CASSHGTAYTDTQYF.

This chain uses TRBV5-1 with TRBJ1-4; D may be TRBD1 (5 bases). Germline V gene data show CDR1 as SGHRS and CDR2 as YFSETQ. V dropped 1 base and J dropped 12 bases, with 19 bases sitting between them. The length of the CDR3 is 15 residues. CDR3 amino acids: CASSLHGGSNDQLFF. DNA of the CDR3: TGCGCCAGCAGCTTGCACGGGGGGTCGAATGATCAACTGTTTTTT.

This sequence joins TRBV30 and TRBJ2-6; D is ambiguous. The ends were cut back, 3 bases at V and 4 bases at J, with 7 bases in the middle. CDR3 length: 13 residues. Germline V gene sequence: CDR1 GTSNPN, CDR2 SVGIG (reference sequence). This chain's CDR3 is CAWSVIGANVLTF. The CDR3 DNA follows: TGTGCCTGGAGCGTTATCGGGGCCAACGTCCTGACTTTC.

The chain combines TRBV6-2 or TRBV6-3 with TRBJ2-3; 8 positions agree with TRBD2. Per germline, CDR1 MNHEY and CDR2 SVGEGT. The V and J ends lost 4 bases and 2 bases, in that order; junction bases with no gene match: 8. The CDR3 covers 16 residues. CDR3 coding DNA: TGTGCCAGCAGTTCAGCAGCGGGGGCGCTCACAGATACGCAGTATTTT. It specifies CASSSAAGALTDTQYF.

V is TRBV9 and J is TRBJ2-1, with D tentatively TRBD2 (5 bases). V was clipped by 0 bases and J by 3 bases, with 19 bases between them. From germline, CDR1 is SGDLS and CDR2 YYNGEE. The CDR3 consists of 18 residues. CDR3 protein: CASSVGSSTRFGYNEQFF. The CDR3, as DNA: TGTGCCAGCAGCGTAGGGTCCTCAACTAGGTTTGGCTACAATGAGCAGTTCTTC.

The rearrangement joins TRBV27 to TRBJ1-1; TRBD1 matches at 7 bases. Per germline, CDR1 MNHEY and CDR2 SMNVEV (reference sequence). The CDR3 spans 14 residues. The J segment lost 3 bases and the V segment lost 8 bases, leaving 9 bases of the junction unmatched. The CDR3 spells CASLLRQGHTEAFF. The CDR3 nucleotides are TGTGCCAGCCTCCTCCGACAGGGACACACTGAAGCTTTCTTT.

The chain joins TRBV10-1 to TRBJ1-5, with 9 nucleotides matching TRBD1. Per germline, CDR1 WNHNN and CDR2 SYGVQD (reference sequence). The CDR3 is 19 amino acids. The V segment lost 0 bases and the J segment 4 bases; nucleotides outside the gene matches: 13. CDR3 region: CASSESPGQGIGVNQPQHF. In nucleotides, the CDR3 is TGCGCCAGCAGTGAGTCTCCGGGACAGGGTATCGGGGTAAATCAGCCCCAGCATTTT.

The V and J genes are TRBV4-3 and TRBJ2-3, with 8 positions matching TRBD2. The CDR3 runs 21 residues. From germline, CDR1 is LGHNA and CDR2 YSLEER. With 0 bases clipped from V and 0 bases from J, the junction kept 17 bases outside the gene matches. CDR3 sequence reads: CASSQDPPAGEFTPSTDTQYF. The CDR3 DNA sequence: TGCGCCAGCAGCCAAGATCCCCCAGCGGGGGAATTTACCCCTAGCACAGATACGCAGTATTTT.

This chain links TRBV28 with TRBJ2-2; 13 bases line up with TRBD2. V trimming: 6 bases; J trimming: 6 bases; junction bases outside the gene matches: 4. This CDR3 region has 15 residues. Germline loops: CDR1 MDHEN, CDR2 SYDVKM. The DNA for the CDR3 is TGTGCCAGCAGATCGGGACTAGCGGGGCCCGGGGAGCTGTTTTTT. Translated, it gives CASRSGLAGPGELFF.

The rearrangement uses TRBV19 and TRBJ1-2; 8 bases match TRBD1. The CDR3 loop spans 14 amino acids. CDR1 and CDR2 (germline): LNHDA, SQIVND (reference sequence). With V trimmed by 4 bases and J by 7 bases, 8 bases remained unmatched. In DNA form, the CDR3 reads TGTGCCAGTAGTACTTCACCTACAGGGGGTGGCTACACCTTC. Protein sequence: CASSTSPTGGGYTF.

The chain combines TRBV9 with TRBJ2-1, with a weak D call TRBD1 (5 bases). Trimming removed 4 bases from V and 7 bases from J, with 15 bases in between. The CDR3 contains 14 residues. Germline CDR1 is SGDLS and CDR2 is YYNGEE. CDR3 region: CASSPRSGNNEQFF. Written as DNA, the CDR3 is TGTGCCAGCAGCCCACGTTCAGGGAATAATGAGCAGTTCTTC.